This TCR beta chain was found in a study of blood T cells in healthy people across ages. Study-wide results and caveats: Unsorted PBMCs blocked a conclusive comparison of naive and antigen-experienced cells.

Comments on this clonotype: Its specificity is unknown.

Germline V gene lookup returns CDR1 DFQATT and CDR2 SNEGSKA (reference sequence). V lost 6 bases and J 4 bases, leaving 16 bases between the germline ends. This CDR3 comprises 13 residues. Ranging in age from roughly 6 to 90, the donors were healthy Caucasian individuals from Russia. The draw of peripheral blood yielded ten milliliters from each donor. The authors ran a second PCR of about 6 to 11 cycles using a sample-barcoded 5' primer and a J-beta primer mix. Samples each returned at least 2.5 million CDR3-containing paired-end reads. Via MiXCR, TCRdb re-called the 5' RACE reads, giving one row per CDR3 protein. The table shows approximately 800,000 distinct CDR3 sequences, with more than 45% occurring only once.

The clonotype was recovered from a man aged 30 to 45 in good health. The rearrangement uses TRBV20-1 and TRBJ2-7; the D call may be TRBD1 or TRBD2 (5 bases each). The sequencing sample was made of blood. The chain's CDR3 is CSARSGTSYEQYF. The CDR3 DNA follows: TGCAGTGCCCGATCCGGGACCTCATACGAGCAGTACTTC.